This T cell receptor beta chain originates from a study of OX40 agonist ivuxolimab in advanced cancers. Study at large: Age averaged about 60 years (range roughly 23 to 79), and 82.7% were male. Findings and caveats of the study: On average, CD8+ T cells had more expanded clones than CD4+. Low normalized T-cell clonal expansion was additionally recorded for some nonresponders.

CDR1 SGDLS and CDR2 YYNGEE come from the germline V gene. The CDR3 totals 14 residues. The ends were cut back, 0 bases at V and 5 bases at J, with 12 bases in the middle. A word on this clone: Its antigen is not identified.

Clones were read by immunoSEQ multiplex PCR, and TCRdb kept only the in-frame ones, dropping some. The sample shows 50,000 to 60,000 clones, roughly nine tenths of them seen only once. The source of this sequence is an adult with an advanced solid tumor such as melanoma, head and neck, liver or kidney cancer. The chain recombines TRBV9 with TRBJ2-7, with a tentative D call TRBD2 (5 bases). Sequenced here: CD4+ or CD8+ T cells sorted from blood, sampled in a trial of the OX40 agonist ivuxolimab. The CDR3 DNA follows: TGTGCCAGCAGCGTAGAAGGGAGTATCGACGAGCAGTACTTC. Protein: CASSVEGSIDEQYF.